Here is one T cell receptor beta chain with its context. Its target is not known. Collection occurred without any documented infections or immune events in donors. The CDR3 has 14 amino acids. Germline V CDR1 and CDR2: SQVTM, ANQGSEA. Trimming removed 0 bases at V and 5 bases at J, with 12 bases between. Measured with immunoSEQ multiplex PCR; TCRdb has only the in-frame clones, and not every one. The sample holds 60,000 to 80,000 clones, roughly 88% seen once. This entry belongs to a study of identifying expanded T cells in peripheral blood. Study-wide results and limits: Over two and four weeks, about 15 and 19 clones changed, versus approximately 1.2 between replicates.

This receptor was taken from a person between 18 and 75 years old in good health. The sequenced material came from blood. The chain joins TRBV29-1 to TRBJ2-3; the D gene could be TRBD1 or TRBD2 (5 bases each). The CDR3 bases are TGCAGCGTTGAAGATCGGTTGAGGGGAGATACGCAGTATTTT. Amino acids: CSVEDRLRGDTQYF.